These 22 T cell receptor beta chains originate from one sample sequenced in a study of identical twins. TCRdb reanalysed the 5' RACE reads using MiXCR and keeps one entry per CDR3 protein. The sample carries about 790,000 distinct CDR3 sequences, 15% to 20% recorded once. The sample also formed part of further work on T cells expressing NK-cell markers.

Sequencing used PBMCs. The receptors stem from a woman aged 18-30 years in good health.

The chain employs TRBV9 and TRBJ1-6, with D hard to call. There are 14 residues in the CDR3. The V end lost 0 bases, the J end lost 6 bases, and 7 bases lay between the germline ends. Germline assignment: CDR1 SGDLS and CDR2 YYNGEE. The CDR3 DNA sequence: TGTGCCAGCAGCGTAGGGGGAAGTAATTCACCCCTCCACTTT. Its translation: CASSVGGSNSPLHF.

The rearrangement uses TRBV7-9 and TRBJ2-1; no definite D call. V gave up 3 bases and J gave up 7 bases, with 10 bases separating them. Germline V lookup: CDR1 SEHNR, CDR2 FQNEAQ (reference sequence). CDR3 length: 13 residues. The CDR3 region is CASSFFVGNEQFF. CDR3 in DNA: TGTGCCAGCAGCTTTTTCGTTGGAAATGAGCAGTTCTTC.

This chain uses TRBV10-3 with TRBJ2-3; D unresolved. Per germline, CDR1 ENHRY and CDR2 SYGVKD. This CDR3 has 15 residues. The V gene lost 6 bases and the J gene lost 2 bases, with 15 bases spanning the gap. CDR3 nucleotides: TGTGCCATCAGCTTCTCGACTGAGAACACAGATACGCAGTATTTT. It specifies CAISFSTENTDTQYF.

This chain uses TRBV12-3 or TRBV12-4 with TRBJ2-7, with 7 bases that match TRBD1. This CDR3 is 14 amino acids long. J gave up 3 bases and V 5 bases, and 7 bases lay outside the gene matches. The CDR3 is CASSRQGLGYEQYF. CDR3 DNA sequence: TGTGCCAGCAGTCGACAGGGCCTTGGCTACGAGCAGTACTTC.

This clonotype is termed medium-sized. This chain uses TRBV20-1 with TRBJ1-3; D remains ambiguous. The ends were cut back, 0 bases at V and 0 bases at J, with 9 bases in the middle. Per the germline V gene, CDR1 is DFQATT and CDR2 is SNEGSKA (reference sequence). The CDR3 runs to 15 residues. The CDR3 sequence: CSARDRQSSGNTIYF. The CDR3 nucleotides read TGCAGTGCTAGAGATCGGCAGAGCTCTGGAAACACCATATATTTT.

The genes are TRBV9 and TRBJ2-7; D is unresolved. The CDR3 consists of 14 residues. Germline assignment: CDR1 SGDLS and CDR2 YYNGEE. Trimming removed 4 bases from V and 3 bases from J, with 14 bases in between. The CDR3 DNA reads as TGTGCCAGCAGCCAAGGACGGCCTGACTACGAGCAGTACTTC. As protein: CASSQGRPDYEQYF.

The rearrangement joins TRBV7-9 to TRBJ2-1; possible D gene TRBD2, 6 bases. In germline, CDR1 is SEHNR, CDR2 FQNEAQ (reference sequence). The CDR3 is 14 residues long. V lost 5 bases and J 7 bases, leaving 15 bases between the germline ends. The CDR3 here is CASSPWRGPNEQFF. In DNA form, the CDR3 reads TGTGCCAGCAGCCCATGGCGGGGCCCGAATGAGCAGTTCTTC.

The genes are TRBV14 and TRBJ2-1, with D tentatively TRBD1 or TRBD2 (5 bases each). Between the trimmed V and J ends, which lost 4 bases and 8 bases, there was a span of 15 bases. Germline V CDR1 and CDR2: SGHDN, FVKESK. CDR3 size: 14 residues. The CDR3, as DNA: TGTGCCAGCAGCCCAGGGACCCTACGGGATGAGCAGTTCTTC. This codes for CASSPGTLRDEQFF.

Details on this clonotype: Mismatch with germline at one junction end may stem from a read error. This rearrangement joins TRBV9 to TRBJ2-7; D is uncertain. Germline V gene lookup returns CDR1 SGDLS and CDR2 YYNGEE. This CDR3 is built from 13 residues. The CDR3 coding sequence is TGTTCCAGCAGCGTAGCTATCTTGGGCGAGCAGTACTTC. The encoded protein is CSSSVAILGEQYF.

In this sample, this clonotype turned up a few times. One junction end disagrees with the germline gene, perhaps due to a read error. The CDR3 is CASSFSGPGEQSF. CDR3 bases: TGTGCCAGCAGTTTTTCGGGGCCCGGTGAGCAGTCCTTC. This chain connects TRBV12-3 or TRBV12-4 to TRBJ2-1, with D tentatively TRBD1 or TRBD2 (5 bases each). This CDR3 has 13 residues.

This clonotype was observed a few times. The CDR3 region is CSVAYSSYEQYF. The DNA of the CDR3 is TGCAGCGTTGCTTACAGCAGCTACGAGCAGTACTTC. V gene TRBV29-1 combines with J gene TRBJ2-7, with D unresolved. This CDR3 is 12 amino acids long. The V gene lost 4 bases and the J gene lost 3 bases, with 10 bases spanning the gap. In germline, CDR1 is SQVTM, CDR2 ANQGSEA.

This clonotype was seen a few times. The chain joins TRBV20-1 to TRBJ2-1; D assignment may be TRBD1 or TRBD2 (5 bases each). The CDR3 consists of 15 residues. The germline CDR1 and CDR2 sequences are DFQATT and SNEGSKA (reference sequence). The V gene lost 0 bases and the J gene lost 10 bases, with 19 bases spanning the gap. The CDR3 region has the DNA TGCAGTGCTAGAGATGTCGGGGTTCAAAAGGGGGAGCAGTTCTTC. Protein product: CSARDVGVQKGEQFF.

The CDR3 reads CASSSFINEQFF. The CDR3 coding sequence is TGTGCCAGCAGTTCGTTCATCAATGAGCAGTTCTTC. This rearrangement joins TRBV27 to TRBJ2-1; D is unclear. The germline gives CDR1 MNHEY, CDR2 SMNVEV (reference sequence). The ends were cut back, 4 bases at V and 6 bases at J, with 7 bases in the middle. The CDR3 sequence is 12 residues long.

This clonotype was picked up many times. The chain combines TRBV12-3 or TRBV12-4 with TRBJ1-1; D is unclear. Trimming shortened V by 1 base and J by 13 bases, and 13 bases separated the two germline ends. This CDR3 comprises 12 residues. The CDR3, as DNA: TGTGCCAGCAGTTTAGAAGGTAGGGCGTTTTTCTTT. This sequence encodes CASSLEGRAFFF.

This clonotype was observed a handful of times. V usage is TRBV29-1 and J usage is TRBJ1-2; the D gene is possibly TRBD1 (6 bases). The CDR3 has 13 amino acids. CDR1 SQVTM and CDR2 ANQGSEA come from the germline V gene. Trimming pared 7 bases from V and 6 bases from J, leaving 18 bases between. This CDR3 reads CSASPRGADGYTF. The CDR3 DNA reads as TGCAGCGCATCCCCCCGGGGGGCGGATGGCTACACCTTC.

The chain links TRBV18 to TRBJ2-6; the D gene is possibly TRBD1 (5 bases). V lost 3 bases and J 0 bases, leaving 6 bases between the germline ends. CDR1 is KGHSH, CDR2 LQKENI, per germline. This CDR3 is 15 amino acids long. CDR3: CASSPDNSGANVLTF. The CDR3 nucleotides read TGTGCCAGCTCACCGGACAACTCTGGGGCCAACGTCCTGACTTTC.

The chain couples TRBV29-1 to TRBJ1-1, with D hard to call. V lost 6 bases and J lost 6, with 17 bases in between. The CDR3 totals 13 residues. Germline lookup yields CDR1 SQVTM and CDR2 ANQGSEA. This CDR3 is CSVGAGGLAEAFF. In DNA, the CDR3 is TGCAGCGTCGGCGCGGGAGGTTTGGCTGAAGCTTTCTTT.

V is TRBV10-3 and J is TRBJ2-6, with D unclear. With 7 bases removed from V and 0 bases from J, the gap between germline ends came to 7 bases. Germline V gene lookup returns CDR1 ENHRY and CDR2 SYGVKD. The CDR3 is 14 residues long. The CDR3 here is CAINVSSGANVLTF. The CDR3 coding sequence is TGTGCCATCAATGTCAGCTCTGGGGCCAACGTCCTGACTTTC.

There are a few counts of this clonotype. The chain is built from TRBV12-3 or TRBV12-4 and TRBJ1-1; D uncertain. Trimming left V 6 bases short and J 6 bases short, with 17 bases between. This CDR3 contains 14 residues. The CDR3 region has the DNA TGTGCCAGCAGCCACCCGAGGACCTGGGCTGAAGCTTTCTTT. It encodes CASSHPRTWAEAFF.

The table lists this clonotype with a few counts. The rearrangement uses TRBV4-3 and TRBJ2-1, with TRBD2 matching 9 bases. The V gene's germline CDR1 is LGHNA and CDR2 YSLEER. The CDR3 is 15 amino acids. The V gene end was trimmed by 5 bases and the J gene end by 5 bases; junction bases not matched to a gene: 7. The CDR3 protein is CASSDSTSGHNEQFF. The CDR3 nucleotides read TGCGCCAGCAGCGACTCGACTAGCGGACACAATGAGCAGTTCTTC.

This clonotype was observed at least ten times. The chain recombines TRBV10-3 with TRBJ2-1, with 8 bases matching TRBD2. The V gene end was trimmed by 6 bases and the J gene end by 0 bases; junction bases not matched to a gene: 4. Germline values: CDR1 ENHRY, CDR2 SYGVKD. The CDR3 loop spans 15 amino acids. The CDR3 DNA reads TGTGCCATCAGGGAAAGCGGGAGCTCCTACAATGAGCAGTTCTTC. Protein sequence: CAIRESGSSYNEQFF.

The V and J genes are TRBV10-1 and TRBJ2-3; TRBD1 matches 7 bases. CDR1 is WNHNN, CDR2 SYGVQD, per germline (reference sequence). V lost 8 bases to trimming and J lost 4 bases; unmatched junction nucleotides: 6. This CDR3 region has 13 residues. In DNA, the CDR3 is TGCGCCAGCGGGAACAGGGGCGCAGATACGCAGTATTTT. This translates into CASGNRGADTQYF.